These 12 T cell receptor beta chains were sequenced from one sample in a study of CXCR3-negative and CXCR3-positive naive CD8 T cells. The libraries of TRB cDNA were prepared using 5' RACE with UMI labels. Each CDR3 protein gets one entry in TCRdb, which reprocessed the 5' RACE reads and gives no DNA. In all, the sample yields tens of thousands of distinct CDR3 sequences. The specimen sequenced was naive CXCR3- CD8+ T cells from blood. Subset in this sample: CD45RO-CCR7+CD27+CD95- naive CD8+ T cells lacking CXCR3 (TNR3-). The receptors originated from a human donor in good health. Some clones in this sample may be carry-over from other donors' samples.

This chain uses TRBV7-9 with TRBJ2-7; TCRdb returns TRBD2, unconfirmable since there is no DNA. This CDR3 region has 15 residues. CDR1 SEHNR and CDR2 FQNEAQ come from the germline V gene (reference sequence). CDR3 sequence reads: CASSPRGLSSYEQYF. Using reference TRBV7-9 and TRBJ2-7 for the parts outside the CDR3, the full variable domain is DTGVSQNPRHKITKRGQNVTFRCDPISEHNRLYWYRQTLGQGPEFLTYFQNEAQLEKSRLLSDRFSAERPKGSFSTLEIQRTEQGDSAMYLCASSPRGLSSYEQYFGPGTRLTVT.

The V and J genes are TRBV30 and TRBJ1-5; the TCRdb call, TRBD1, lacks DNA for checking. CDR3 length equals 15 residues. Germline CDR1 is GTSNPN and CDR2 is SVGIG (reference sequence). The CDR3 spells CAWSETGTGAQPQHF.

The chain employs TRBV3-1 and TRBJ2-5. This CDR3 has 16 amino acids. Germline CDR1 and CDR2: LGHDT and YNNKEL (reference sequence). The CDR3: CASSQTAYVYQETQYF.

V usage is TRBV7-7 and J usage is TRBJ2-5; TCRdb outputs TRBD1, but without DNA this stays unchecked. Germline lookup yields CDR1 SSHAT and CDR2 FNYEAQ (reference sequence). The CDR3 consists of 14 residues. CDR3: CASSRDQLGETQYF.

The V call is TRBV4-1, the J call TRBJ1-1; absent DNA, TCRdb's TRBD1 call cannot be checked. Germline CDR1 and CDR2: MGHRA and YSYEKL. CDR3 length: 18 amino acids. The CDR3 here is CASSQGAPELRYSTEAFF.

The chain joins TRBV11-2 to TRBJ1-1; TCRdb's D gene call, TRBD1, goes unchecked for lack of DNA. The germline V gene encodes CDR1 SGHAT and CDR2 FQNNGV. This CDR3 spans 17 amino acids. The CDR3 loop reads CASSLVCGQGANTEAFF.

The chain recombines TRBV12-3 or TRBV12-4 with TRBJ1-2; TCRdb indicates TRBD1, and absent DNA this call remains unverified. This CDR3 spans 12 amino acids. This CDR3 reads CASSLTGAGYTF.

The chain has TRBV29-1 and TRBJ2-1; TCRdb names TRBD2, which stays unverified in the absence of DNA. Germline CDR1 reads SQVTM; CDR2 reads ANQGSEA. CDR3 size: 17 residues. This chain's CDR3 is CSVDGTSGGGSYNEQFF.

The gene calls are TRBV28 and TRBJ2-7. There are 14 residues in the CDR3. The germline CDR1 and CDR2 sequences are MDHEN and SYDVKM. The chain's CDR3 is CASTEEANDYEQYF.

V and J are TRBV28 and TRBJ2-6; the D call from TCRdb, TRBD2, cannot be confirmed without DNA. Germline V lookup: CDR1 MDHEN, CDR2 SYDVKM. The CDR3 length is 13 residues. The CDR3 reads CAGRHSGANVLTF.

The chain joins TRBV11-2 to TRBJ2-7. Per the germline V gene, CDR1 is SGHAT and CDR2 is FQNNGV. The CDR3 extends over 15 amino acids. CDR3 amino acids: CASTESQGTSYEQYF.

J is TRBJ2-7 and V is TRBV29-1; TCRdb reports TRBD2, a call that lacks DNA to check it against. The CDR3 runs 13 residues. Germline V lookup: CDR1 SQVTM, CDR2 ANQGSEA. This CDR3 reads CSVGPYGSYEQYF.